This TCR beta chain was profiled in a study of blood T cell repertoires in COVID-19. Study context: Both acute and convalescent COVID-19 samples were obtained from the United States, Italy and Spain. T cells, B-cell-depleted T cells, or PBMCs provided the cDNA or gDNA that served as material.

The authors' processing: Reference gene primer amplification gave nucleated cell count estimates. Using immunoSEQ multiplex PCR, the repertoire was profiled, and TCRdb retains in-frame clones only, with some absent. That table furnishes V, J and clone size, whereas the DNA furnished D and trimming. The sample has about 140,000 clones, roughly 80% seen once; the top ten hold roughly 8.6%. The receptor was derived from a woman aged 45-65 years with active or convalescent COVID-19. The sequenced material came from peripheral blood.

CDR3 bases: TGTGCCAGCAGCGCTAGACCCCTGGGACAGGGCGAAGAGACCCAGTACTTC. This sequence encodes CASSARPLGQGEETQYF. This sequence joins TRBV7-3 and TRBJ2-5; 9 bases agree with TRBD1. This CDR3 region has 17 residues. Germline CDR1 and CDR2: SGHTA and FQGTGA. Losses at the gene ends were 5 bases for V and 3 bases for J; bases not matched to a gene: 13. Together with reference TRBV7-3 and TRBJ2-5, the CDR3 gives the full variable domain: GAGVSQTPSNKVTEKGKYVELRCDPISGHTALYWYRQSLGQGPEFLIYFQGTGAADDSGLPNDRFFAVRPEGSVSTLKIQRTERGDSAVYLCASSARPLGQGEETQYFGPGTRLLVL.